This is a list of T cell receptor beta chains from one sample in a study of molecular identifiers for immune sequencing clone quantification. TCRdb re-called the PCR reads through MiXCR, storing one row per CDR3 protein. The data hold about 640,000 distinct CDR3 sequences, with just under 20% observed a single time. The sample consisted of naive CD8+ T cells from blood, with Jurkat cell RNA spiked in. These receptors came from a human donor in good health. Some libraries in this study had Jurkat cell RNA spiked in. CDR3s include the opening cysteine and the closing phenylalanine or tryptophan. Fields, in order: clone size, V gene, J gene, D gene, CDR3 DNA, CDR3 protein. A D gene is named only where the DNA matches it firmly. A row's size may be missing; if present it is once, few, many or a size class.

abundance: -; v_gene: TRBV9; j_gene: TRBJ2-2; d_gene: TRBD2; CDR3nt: TGTGCCAGCAGCGTAGCAGCGGGAGGCGCCGGGGAGCTGTTTTTT; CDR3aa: CASSVAAGGAGELFF
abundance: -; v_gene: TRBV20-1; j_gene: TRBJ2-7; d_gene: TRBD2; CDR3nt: TGCAGTGCGCGACTAGCGGAGGGGCCCTACGAGCAGTACTTC; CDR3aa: CSARLAEGPYEQYF
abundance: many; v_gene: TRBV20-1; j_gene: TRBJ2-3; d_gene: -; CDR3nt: TGCAGTGCTAGACCGGTGGGGAGGCCGAGAGATACGCAGTATTTT; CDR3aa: CSARPVGRPRDTQYF
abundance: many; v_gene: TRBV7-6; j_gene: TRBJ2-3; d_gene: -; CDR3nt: TGTGCCAGCAGCTTAGAATGGGGCAGAACAGATACGCAGTATTTT; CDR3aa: CASSLEWGRTDTQYF
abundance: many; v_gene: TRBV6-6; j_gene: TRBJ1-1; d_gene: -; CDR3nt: TGTGCCAGCACCGGAGGGGAAGCTTTCTTT; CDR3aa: CASTGGEAFF
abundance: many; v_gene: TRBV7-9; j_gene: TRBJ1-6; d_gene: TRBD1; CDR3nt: TGTGCCAGCAGCTTGGGACAGGGCATGCTGTTTGATTCACCCCTCCACTTT; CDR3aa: CASSLGQGMLFDSPLHF
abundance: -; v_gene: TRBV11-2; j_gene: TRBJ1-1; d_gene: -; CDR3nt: TGTGCCAGCAGCCTAAAGAGGAACCTCGGAAGTATCACTGAAGCTTTCTTT; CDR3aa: CASSLKRNLGSITEAFF
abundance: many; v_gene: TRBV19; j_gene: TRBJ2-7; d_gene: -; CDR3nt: TGTGCCAGTAGCCCCTGGGCAGCCTCCTACGAGCAGTACTTC; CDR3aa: CASSPWAASYEQYF
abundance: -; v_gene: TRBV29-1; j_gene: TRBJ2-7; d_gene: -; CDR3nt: TGCAGCGTTGATGCTGAGGGCCCCCCGTACGAGCAGTACTTC; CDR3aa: CSVDAEGPPYEQYF
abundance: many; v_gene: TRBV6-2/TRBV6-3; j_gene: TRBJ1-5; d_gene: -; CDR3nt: TGTGCCAGCAGTCAATGGGGCAATCAGCCCCAGCATTTT; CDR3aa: CASSQWGNQPQHF
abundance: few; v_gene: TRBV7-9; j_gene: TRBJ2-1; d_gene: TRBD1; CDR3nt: TGTGCCAGCAGTCCCGGACAGGGACCTTACTACAATGAGCAGTTCTTC; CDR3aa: CASSPGQGPYYNEQFF
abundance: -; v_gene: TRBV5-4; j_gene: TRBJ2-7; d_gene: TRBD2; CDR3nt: TGTGCCAGCAGCTCGTGGGCTAGCGGGGCCTTGAGGGAGCAGTACTTC; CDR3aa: CASSSWASGALREQYF
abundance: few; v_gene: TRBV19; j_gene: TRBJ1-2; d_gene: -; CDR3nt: TGTGCCAGTAGTATAGGGACTCGGGGAGGTGATGGCTACACCTTC; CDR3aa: CASSIGTRGGDGYTF
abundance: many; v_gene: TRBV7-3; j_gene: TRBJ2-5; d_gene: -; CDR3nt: TGTGCCAGCAGCTTAGGTCCAGCACTCGACCAAGAGACCCAGTACTTC; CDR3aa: CASSLGPALDQETQYF
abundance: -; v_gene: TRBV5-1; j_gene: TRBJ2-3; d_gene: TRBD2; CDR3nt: TGCGCCAGCAGCTGGGTAGCGGGGGGGCTCCCTGGGACGCAGTATTTT; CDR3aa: CASSWVAGGLPGTQYF
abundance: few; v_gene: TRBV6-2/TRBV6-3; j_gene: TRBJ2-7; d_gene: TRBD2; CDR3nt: TGTGCCAGCAAAACCGGACTAGCCTACGAGCAGTACTTC; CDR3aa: CASKTGLAYEQYF
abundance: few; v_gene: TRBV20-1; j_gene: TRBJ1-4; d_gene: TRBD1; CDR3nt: TGCAGTGCTAGAGACAGGGGGGCTAATGAAAAACTGTTTTTT; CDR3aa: CSARDRGANEKLFF
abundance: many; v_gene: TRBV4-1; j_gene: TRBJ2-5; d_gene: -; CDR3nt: TGCGCCAGCAGCCAAGAGGTCCGGGACAACTTGTACCAAGAGACCCAGTACTTC; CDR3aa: CASSQEVRDNLYQETQYF